This TCR beta chain was obtained from a study of Graves' ophthalmopathy and Graves' hyperthyroidism. As for the study in general: No ophthalmopathy within 18 months of follow-up signified stable hyperthyroidism.

This clonotype was seen repeatedly, ten times or more. Transcripts of RNA were the source for amplifying TCR beta CDR3 regions. After a first-round RT-PCR with HTBI primers, a second-round multiplex PCR was run. TCRdb independently ran MiXCR on the multiplex PCR reads; one entry per CDR3 protein. The sample holds over a million distinct CDR3 sequences, about 40% seen once. CDR3 length: 16 amino acids. Deletions cut 0 bases from V and 4 bases from J, with 17 bases between. CDR1 SGHRS and CDR2 YFSETQ come from the germline V gene. Sequences were obtained from peripheral blood or thyroid tissue (not recorded which). This rearrangement joins TRBV5-1 to TRBJ2-7; tentatively, D is TRBD1 (5 bases). The clonotype was recovered from an adult man with Graves' hyperthyroidism. CDR3 coding DNA: TGCGCCAGCAGCTTGGGGCCCCCAGGGAACGGTTACGAGCAGTACTTC. Amino acids: CASSLGPPGNGYEQYF.